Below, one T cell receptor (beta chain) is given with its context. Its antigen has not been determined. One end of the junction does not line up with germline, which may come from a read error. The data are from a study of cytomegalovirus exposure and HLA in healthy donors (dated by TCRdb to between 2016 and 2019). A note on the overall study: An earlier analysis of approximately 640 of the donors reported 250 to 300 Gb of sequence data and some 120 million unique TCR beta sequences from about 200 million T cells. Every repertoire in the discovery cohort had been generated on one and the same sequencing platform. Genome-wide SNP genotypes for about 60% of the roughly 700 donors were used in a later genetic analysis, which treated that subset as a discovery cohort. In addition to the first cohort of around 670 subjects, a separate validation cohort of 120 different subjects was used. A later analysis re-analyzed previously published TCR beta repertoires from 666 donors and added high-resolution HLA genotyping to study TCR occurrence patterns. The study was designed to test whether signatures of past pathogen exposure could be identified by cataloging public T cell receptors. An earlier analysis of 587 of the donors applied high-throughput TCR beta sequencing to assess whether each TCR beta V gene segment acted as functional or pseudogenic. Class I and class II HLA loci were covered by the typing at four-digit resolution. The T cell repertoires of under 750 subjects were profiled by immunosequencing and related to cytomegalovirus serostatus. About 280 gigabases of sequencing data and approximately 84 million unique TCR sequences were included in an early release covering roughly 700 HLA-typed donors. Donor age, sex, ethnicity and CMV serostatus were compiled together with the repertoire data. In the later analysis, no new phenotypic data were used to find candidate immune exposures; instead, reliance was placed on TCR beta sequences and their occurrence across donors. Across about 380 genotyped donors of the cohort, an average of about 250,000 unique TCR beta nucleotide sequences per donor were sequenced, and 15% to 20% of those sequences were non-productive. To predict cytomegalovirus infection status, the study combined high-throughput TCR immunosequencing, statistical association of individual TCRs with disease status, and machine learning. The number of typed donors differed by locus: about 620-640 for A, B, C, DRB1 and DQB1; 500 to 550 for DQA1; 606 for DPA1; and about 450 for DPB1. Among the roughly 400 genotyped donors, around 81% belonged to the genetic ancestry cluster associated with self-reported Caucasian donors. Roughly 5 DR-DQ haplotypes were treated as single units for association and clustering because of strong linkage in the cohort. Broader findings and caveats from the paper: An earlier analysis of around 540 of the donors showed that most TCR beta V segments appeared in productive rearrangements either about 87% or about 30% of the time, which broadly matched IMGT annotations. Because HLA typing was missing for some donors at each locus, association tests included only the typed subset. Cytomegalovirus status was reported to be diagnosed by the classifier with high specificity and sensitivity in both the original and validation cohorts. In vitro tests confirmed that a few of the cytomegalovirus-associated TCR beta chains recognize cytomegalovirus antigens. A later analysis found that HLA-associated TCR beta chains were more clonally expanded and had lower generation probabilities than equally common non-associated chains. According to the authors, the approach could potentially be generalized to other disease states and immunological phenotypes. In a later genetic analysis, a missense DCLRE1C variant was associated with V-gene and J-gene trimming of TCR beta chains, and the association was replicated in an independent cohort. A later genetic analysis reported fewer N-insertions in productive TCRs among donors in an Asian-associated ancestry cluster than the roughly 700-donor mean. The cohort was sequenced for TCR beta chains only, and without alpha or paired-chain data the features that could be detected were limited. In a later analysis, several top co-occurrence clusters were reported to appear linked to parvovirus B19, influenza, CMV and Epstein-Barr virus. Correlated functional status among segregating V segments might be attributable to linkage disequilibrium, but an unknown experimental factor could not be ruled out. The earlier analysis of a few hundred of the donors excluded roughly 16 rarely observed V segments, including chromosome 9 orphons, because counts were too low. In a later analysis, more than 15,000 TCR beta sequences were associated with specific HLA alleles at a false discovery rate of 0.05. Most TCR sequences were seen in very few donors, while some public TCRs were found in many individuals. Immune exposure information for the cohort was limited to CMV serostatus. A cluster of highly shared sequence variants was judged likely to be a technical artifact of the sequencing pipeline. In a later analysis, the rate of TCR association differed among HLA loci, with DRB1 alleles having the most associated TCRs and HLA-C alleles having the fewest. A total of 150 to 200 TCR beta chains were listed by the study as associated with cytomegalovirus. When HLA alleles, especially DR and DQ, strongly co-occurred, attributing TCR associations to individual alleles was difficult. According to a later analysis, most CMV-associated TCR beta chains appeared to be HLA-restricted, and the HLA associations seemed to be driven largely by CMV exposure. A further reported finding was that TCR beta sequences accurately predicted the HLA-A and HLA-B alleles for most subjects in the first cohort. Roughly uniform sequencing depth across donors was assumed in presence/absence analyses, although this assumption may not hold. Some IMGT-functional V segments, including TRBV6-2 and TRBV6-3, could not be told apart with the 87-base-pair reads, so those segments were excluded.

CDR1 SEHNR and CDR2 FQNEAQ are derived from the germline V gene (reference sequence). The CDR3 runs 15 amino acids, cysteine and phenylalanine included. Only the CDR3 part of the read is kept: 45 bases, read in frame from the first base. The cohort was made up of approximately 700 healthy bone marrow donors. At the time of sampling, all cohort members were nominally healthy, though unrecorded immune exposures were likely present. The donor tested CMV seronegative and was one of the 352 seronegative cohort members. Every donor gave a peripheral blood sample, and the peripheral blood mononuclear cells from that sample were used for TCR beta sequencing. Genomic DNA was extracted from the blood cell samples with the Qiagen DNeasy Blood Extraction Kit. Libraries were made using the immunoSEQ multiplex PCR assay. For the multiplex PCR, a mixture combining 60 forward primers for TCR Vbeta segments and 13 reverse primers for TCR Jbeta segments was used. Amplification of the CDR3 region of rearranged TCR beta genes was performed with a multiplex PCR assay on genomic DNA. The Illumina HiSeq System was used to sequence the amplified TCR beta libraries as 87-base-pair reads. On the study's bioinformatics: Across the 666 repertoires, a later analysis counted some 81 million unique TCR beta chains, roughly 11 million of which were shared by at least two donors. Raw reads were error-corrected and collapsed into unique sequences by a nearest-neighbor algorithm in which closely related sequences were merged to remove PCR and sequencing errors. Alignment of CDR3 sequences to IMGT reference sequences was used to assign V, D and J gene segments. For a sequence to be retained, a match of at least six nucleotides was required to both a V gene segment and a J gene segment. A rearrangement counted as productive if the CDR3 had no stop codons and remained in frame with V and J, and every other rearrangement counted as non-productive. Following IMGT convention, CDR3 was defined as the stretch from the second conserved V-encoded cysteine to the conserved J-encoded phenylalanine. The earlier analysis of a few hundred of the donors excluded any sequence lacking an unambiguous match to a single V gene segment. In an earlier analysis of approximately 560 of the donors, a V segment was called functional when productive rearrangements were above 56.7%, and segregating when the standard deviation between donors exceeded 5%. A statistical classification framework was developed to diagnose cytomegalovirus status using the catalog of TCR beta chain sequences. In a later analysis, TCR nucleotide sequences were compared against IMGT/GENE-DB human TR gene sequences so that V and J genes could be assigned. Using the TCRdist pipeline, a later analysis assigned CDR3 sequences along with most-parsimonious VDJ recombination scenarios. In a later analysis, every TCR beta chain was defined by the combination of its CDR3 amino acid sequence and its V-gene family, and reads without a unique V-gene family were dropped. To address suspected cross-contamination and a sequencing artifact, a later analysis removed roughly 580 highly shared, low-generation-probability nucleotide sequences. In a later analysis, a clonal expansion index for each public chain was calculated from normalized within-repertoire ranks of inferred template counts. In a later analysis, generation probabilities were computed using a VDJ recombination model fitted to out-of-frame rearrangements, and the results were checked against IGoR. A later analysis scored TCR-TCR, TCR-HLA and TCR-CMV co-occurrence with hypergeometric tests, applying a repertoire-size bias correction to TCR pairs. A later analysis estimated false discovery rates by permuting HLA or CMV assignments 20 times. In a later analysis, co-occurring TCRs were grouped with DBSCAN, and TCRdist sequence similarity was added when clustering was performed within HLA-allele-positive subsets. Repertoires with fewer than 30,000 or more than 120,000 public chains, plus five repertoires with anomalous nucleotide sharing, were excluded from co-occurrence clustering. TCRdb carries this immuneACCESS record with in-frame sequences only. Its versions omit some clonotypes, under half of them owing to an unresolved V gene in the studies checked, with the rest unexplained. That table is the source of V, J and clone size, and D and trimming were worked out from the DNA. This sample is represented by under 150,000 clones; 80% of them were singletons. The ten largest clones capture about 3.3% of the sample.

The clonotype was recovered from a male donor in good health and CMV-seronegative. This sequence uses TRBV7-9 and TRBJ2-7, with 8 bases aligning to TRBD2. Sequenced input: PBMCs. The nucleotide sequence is TGTTCCAGCAGCCCCGCCATGCTAGCGGGCTACGAGCAGTACTTC. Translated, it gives CSSSPAMLAGYEQYF.